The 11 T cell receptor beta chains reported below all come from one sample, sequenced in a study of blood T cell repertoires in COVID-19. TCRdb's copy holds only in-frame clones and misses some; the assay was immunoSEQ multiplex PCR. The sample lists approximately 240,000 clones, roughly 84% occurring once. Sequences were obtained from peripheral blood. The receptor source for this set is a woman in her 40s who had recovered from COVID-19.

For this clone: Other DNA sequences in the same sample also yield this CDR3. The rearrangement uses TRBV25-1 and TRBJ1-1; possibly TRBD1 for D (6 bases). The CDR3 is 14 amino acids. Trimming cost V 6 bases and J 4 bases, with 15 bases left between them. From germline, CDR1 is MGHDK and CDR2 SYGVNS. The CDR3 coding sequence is TGTGCCAGCAGCGAGTACTTAGGGGGCACTGAAGCTTTCTTT. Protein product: CASSEYLGGTEAFF.

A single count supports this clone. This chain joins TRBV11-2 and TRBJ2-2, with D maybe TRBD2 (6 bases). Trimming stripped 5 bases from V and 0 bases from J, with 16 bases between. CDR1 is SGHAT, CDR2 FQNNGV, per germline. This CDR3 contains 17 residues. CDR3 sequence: CASSPIWTTSNTGELFF. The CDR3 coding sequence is TGTGCCAGCAGCCCCATCTGGACTACCTCGAACACCGGGGAGCTGTTTTTT.

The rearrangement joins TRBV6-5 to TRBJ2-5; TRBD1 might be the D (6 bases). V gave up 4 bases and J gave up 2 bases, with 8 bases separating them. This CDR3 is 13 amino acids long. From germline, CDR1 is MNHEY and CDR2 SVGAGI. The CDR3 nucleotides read TGTGCCAGCAGTTGGACAGAGCAAGAGACCCAGTACTTC. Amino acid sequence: CASSWTEQETQYF.

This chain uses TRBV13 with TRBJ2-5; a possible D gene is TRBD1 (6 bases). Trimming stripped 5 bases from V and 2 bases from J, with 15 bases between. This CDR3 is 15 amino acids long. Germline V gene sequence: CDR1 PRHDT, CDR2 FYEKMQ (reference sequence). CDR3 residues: CASSVEQGLQETQYF. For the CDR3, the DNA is TGTGCCAGCAGCGTAGAACAGGGATTACAAGAGACCCAGTACTTC.

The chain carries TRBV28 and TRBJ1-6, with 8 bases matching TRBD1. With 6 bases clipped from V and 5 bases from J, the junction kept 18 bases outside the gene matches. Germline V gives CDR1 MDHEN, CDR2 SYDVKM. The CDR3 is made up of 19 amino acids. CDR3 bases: TGTGCCAGCAGCCCAAGAGGGACAGGCATCACCGTAAATAATTCACCCCTCCACTTT. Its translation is CASSPRGTGITVNNSPLHF.

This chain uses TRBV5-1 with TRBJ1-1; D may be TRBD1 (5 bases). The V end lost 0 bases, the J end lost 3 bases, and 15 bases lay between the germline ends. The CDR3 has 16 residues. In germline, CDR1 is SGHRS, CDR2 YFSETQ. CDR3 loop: CASSLGVSGWDTEAFF. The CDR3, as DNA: TGCGCCAGCAGCTTGGGTGTGTCAGGGTGGGACACTGAAGCTTTCTTT.

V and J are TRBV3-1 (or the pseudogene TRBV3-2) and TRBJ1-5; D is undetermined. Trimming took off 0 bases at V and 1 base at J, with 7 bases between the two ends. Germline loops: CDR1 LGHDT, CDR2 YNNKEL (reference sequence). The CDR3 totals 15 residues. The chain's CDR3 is CASSQDLISNQPQHF. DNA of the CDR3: TGTGCCAGCAGCCAAGATCTTATAAGCAATCAGCCCCAGCATTTT.

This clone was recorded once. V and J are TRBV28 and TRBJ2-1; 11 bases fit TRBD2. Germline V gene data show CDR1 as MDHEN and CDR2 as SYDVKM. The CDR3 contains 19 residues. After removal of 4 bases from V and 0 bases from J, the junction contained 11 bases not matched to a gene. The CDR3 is CASSSETSGVYLSYNEQFF. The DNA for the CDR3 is TGTGCCAGCAGTTCAGAGACTAGCGGGGTCTACCTCTCCTACAATGAGCAGTTCTTC.

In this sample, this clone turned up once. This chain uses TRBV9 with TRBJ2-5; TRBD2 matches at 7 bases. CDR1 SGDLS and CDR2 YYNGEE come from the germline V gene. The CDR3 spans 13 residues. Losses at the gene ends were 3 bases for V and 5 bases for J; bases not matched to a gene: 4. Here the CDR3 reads CASSETSWETQYF. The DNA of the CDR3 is TGTGCCAGCAGCGAGACTAGCTGGGAGACCCAGTACTTC.

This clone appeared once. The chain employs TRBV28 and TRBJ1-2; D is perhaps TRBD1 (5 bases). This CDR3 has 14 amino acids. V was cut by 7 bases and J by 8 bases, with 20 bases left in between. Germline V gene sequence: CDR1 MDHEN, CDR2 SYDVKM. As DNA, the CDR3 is TGTGCCAGCATAGGGGCCCACCCTTCGTGGGGCTACACCTTC. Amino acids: CASIGAHPSWGYTF.

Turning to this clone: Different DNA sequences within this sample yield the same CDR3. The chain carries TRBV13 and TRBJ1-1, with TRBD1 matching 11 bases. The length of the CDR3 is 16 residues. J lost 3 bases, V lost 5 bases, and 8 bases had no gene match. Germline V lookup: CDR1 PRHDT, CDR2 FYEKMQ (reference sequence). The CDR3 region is CASSPPGQGADTEAFF. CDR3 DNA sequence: TGTGCCAGCAGCCCCCCCGGACAGGGGGCCGACACTGAAGCTTTCTTT.